Listed below are T cell receptor beta chains from one sample, sequenced in a study of breast tumors, draining lymph nodes, adjacent tissues. TCRdb called the multiplex PCR reads again in MiXCR, with one record for every CDR3 protein. The sample lists 200,000 to 300,000 distinct CDR3 sequences, roughly 31% occurring once. Sequencing used axillary lymph node tissue. These receptor sequences come from a female donor with breast cancer. Some clones in this sample may be carry-over from other donors' samples. Both conserved end residues are part of each CDR3. A D gene is named only where the DNA matches it firmly. Size is omitted from some rows. Given values are once, few, many or a class for expanded clones.

d_call clone_size j_call v_call cdr3_nt cdr3_aa
. . TRBJ2-5 TRBV20-1 TGCAGTGCCTCCCCGTTCGCGGAGGGCCAAGAGACCCAGTACTTC CSASPFAEGQETQYF
. . TRBJ1-1 TRBV24-1 TGTGCCACCAGTGATTTATATGATACTGAAGCTTTCTTT CATSDLYDTEAFF
. . TRBJ1-2 TRBV24-1 TGTGCCACCAGTGATCATAGAATGGGCTACATCTTC CATSDHRMGYIF
TRBD1 few TRBJ2-7 TRBV20-1 TGCAGTGCTTATCCCGGGACAGGCGTCTCCGAGCAGTACTTC CSAYPGTGVSEQYF
. . TRBJ2-6 TRBV7-7 TGTGCTCCTACAGGGAACGCTGGGGCCAACGTCCTGACTTTC CAPTGNAGANVLTF
TRBD1 many TRBJ2-5 TRBV19 TGTGCCAGTTCCTCGGTGACAGGGGGCCAAGAGACCCAGTACTTC CASSSVTGGQETQYF
. many TRBJ2-1 TRBV12-3/TRBV12-4 TGTGCCAGTAGAGCAGGGGATTGGGGTGAGCAGTTCTTC CASRAGDWGEQFF
. . TRBJ1-3 TRBV30 TGTGCCTGGAGTGACAGCTCTGGAAACACCATATATTTT CAWSDSSGNTIYF
TRBD2 many TRBJ2-1 TRBV10-2 TGCGCCAGCGTAGCTAGCGGGAGAAATGAGCAGTTCTTC CASVASGRNEQFF
. many TRBJ2-3 TRBV10-3 TGTGCCATTAGGGCCAACACAGATACGCAGTATTTT CAIRANTDTQYF
TRBD1 few TRBJ1-2 TRBV18 TGTGCCAGCTCACCAAAACAGGGGGCGGGCTATGGCTACACCTTC CASSPKQGAGYGYTF
. once TRBJ2-1 TRBV10-3 TGTGCCAGCAGTTACTATGTGGTATCTGGGCAGTTCTTC CASSYYVVSGQFF
. few TRBJ2-7 TRBV20-1 TGCAGTGCTAGCCCGGGACTCCCGAAGGCCCCCTACGAGCAGTACTTC CSASPGLPKAPYEQYF
. . TRBJ2-7 TRBV6-2/TRBV6-3 TGTGCCAGCAGTCCTGGGGCTGTGCAGTACTTC CASSPGAVQYF
TRBD2 . TRBJ2-5 TRBV4-2 TGTGCCAGCAGCCAAGTGACTAGCGGGAGGGTAGAGACCCAGTACTTC CASSQVTSGRVETQYF
. many TRBJ2-6 TRBV19 TGTGCCAGTAGTAACCTGGTAGGGGCCAACGTCCTGACTTTC CASSNLVGANVLTF
. few TRBJ1-2 TRBV28 TGTGCCAGCAGTTGGATCAACTATGGCTACACCTTC CASSWINYGYTF
TRBD2 many TRBJ2-3 TRBV10-3 TGTGCCATCATGGGGACTAGCGGAGAGGGCTTTGGCACAGATACGCAGTATTTT CAIMGTSGEGFGTDTQYF
TRBD1 many TRBJ1-6 TRBV20-1 TGCAGTGCTAGAGGGACAGGGCGATCACCCCTCCACTTT CSARGTGRSPLHF
. . TRBJ2-7 TRBV10-3 TGTGCCATCAGTGAGGTTGAGAGGCTCTTCGGCGAGCAGTACTTC CAISEVERLFGEQYF
TRBD1 . TRBJ2-7 TRBV18 TGTGCCAGCTCACCACGTGCGACAGGGAACCACGAGCAGTACTTC CASSPRATGNHEQYF
. many TRBJ1-5 TRBV2 TGTGCCAGCAGTGAATTGGCAGGCCAAAATCAGCCCCAGCATTTT CASSELAGQNQPQHF
TRBD2 many TRBJ2-7 TRBV2 TGTGCCAGCAACCAGCGGGAATTGAAGGACGAGCAGTACTTC CASNQRELKDEQYF
TRBD2 many TRBJ2-2 TRBV9 TGTGCCAGCAGCTGGACTAGCGGGTCACTAAACACCGGGGAGCTGTTTTTT CASSWTSGSLNTGELFF
TRBD2 . TRBJ2-3 TRBV10-3 TGTGCCATCAGTGAGTCCCTAGCGGGAAGACTGGGGGGGGGCACAGATACGCAGTATTTT CAISESLAGRLGGGTDTQYF
. many TRBJ2-3 TRBV19 TGTGCCAGTACGATCAGGGCGAAGGGAGCGGCCAACACAGATACGCAGTATTTT CASTIRAKGAANTDTQYF
. . TRBJ2-3 TRBV30 TGTGCCTGGATCGGGATGAGGGTGGATACGCAGTATTTT CAWIGMRVDTQYF